The 23 T cell receptor beta chains below were found in one sample sequenced in a study of T cells in Graves' hyperthyroidism and ophthalmopathy. TCR beta CDR3 region amplification was performed from RNA transcripts. The HTBI primer set was used in a first-round RT-PCR of the TCR CDR3. TCRdb re-called the multiplex PCR reads through MiXCR, storing one row per CDR3 protein. The profile shows a few hundred thousand distinct CDR3 sequences, 15% to 19% of them singletons. Sequencing used blood. These receptor sequences come from a young woman with Graves' hyperthyroidism.

This clonotype was seen many times. The J gene is TRBJ2-1, the V gene TRBV5-1; 8 positions match TRBD2. CDR1 and CDR2 (germline): SGHRS, YFSETQ. CDR3 length: 15 residues. With V trimmed by 3 bases and J by 2 bases, 4 bases remained unmatched. CDR3 region: CASSYTGGTYNEQFF. The DNA of the CDR3 is TGCGCCAGCAGCTATACGGGAGGGACCTACAATGAGCAGTTCTTC.

The rearrangement links TRBV4-1 to TRBJ2-7; D remains unclear. The CDR3 is made up of 15 amino acids. V shed 0 bases and J shed 0 bases, with 9 bases lying between them. The germline V gene encodes CDR1 MGHRA and CDR2 YSYEKL. CDR3 DNA sequence: TGCGCCAGCAGCCAAGACGCGGTTAGCTCCTACGAGCAGTACTTC. It codes for CASSQDAVSSYEQYF.

This clonotype was observed many times. J is TRBJ2-3 and V is TRBV7-6, with D uncertain. The CDR3 spans 13 residues. Trimming shortened V by 4 bases and J by 0 bases, and 5 bases separated the two germline ends. Germline V CDR1 and CDR2: SGHVS, FNYEAQ. In DNA, the CDR3 is TGTGCCAGCAGCTCTCCTAGCACAGATACGCAGTATTTT. Translation: CASSSPSTDTQYF.

The V call is TRBV6-2 or TRBV6-3, the J call TRBJ1-4; D is unresolved. This CDR3 contains 14 residues. CDR1 is MNHEY, CDR2 SVGEGT, per germline. V was trimmed by 7 bases and J by 0 bases, leaving 9 bases between them. The CDR3: CASKAEATNEKLFF. The CDR3 nucleotides are TGTGCCAGCAAGGCGGAGGCAACTAATGAAAAACTGTTTTTT.

For this clonotype: One end of the junction is discordant with germline, which a read error may explain. The chain uses TRBV6-2 or TRBV6-3 and TRBJ1-5, with D hard to call. This CDR3 comprises 16 residues. CDR1 is MNHEY, CDR2 SVGEGT, per germline. This CDR3 reads CASRASILYSDQPQHF. CDR3 sequence (DNA): TGTGCCAGCCGGGCATCAATTCTTTATAGCGATCAGCCCCAGCATTTT.

This clonotype was seen repeatedly, ten times or more. This chain joins TRBV28 and TRBJ1-5, with D possibly matching TRBD1 (5 bases). Germline loops: CDR1 MDHEN, CDR2 SYDVKM. Deletions cut 2 bases from V and 2 bases from J, with 10 bases between. CDR3 size: 15 residues. In nucleotides, the CDR3 is TGTGCCAGCAGTTTACAGGGTTATGGCAATCAGCCCCAGCATTTT. Translation gives CASSLQGYGNQPQHF.

This clonotype has ten or more counts. The chain links TRBV6-2 or TRBV6-3 to TRBJ2-5; D perhaps matches TRBD2 (5 bases). Germline CDR1 is MNHEY and CDR2 is SVGEGT. The V end was cut by 6 bases, the J end by 1 base, with 18 bases between. The CDR3 covers 16 residues. The CDR3 sequence: CASREVGVGPQETQYF. The CDR3 DNA sequence: TGTGCCAGCAGAGAGGTGGGAGTTGGGCCCCAAGAGACCCAGTACTTC.

Many counts were recorded for this clonotype. The chain carries TRBV3-1 and TRBJ2-7, with 9 bases lining up with TRBD1. The V gene's germline CDR1 is LGHDT and CDR2 YNNKEL (reference sequence). The CDR3 contains 16 residues. After removal of 3 bases from V and 5 bases from J, the junction contained 11 bases not matched to a gene. The CDR3 loop reads CASSQVVGTGFNEQYF. Written as DNA, the CDR3 is TGTGCCAGCAGCCAGGTGGTCGGGACAGGGTTCAACGAGCAGTACTTC.

About this clonotype: This may stem from a read error, because a much larger clone lies one nucleotide away. The rearrangement joins TRBV2 to TRBJ2-1; D is uncertain. CDR1 is SNHLY, CDR2 FYNNEI, per germline. The CDR3 covers 11 residues. The chain's CDR3 is CASRGSNGQFF. The CDR3, as DNA: TGTGCCAGCAGGGGGTCCAATGGGCAGTTCTTC.

This clonotype was counted many times. The chain couples TRBV11-3 to TRBJ2-3; 10 nucleotides align to TRBD2. Germline V gene lookup returns CDR1 SGHNT and CDR2 YENEEA. V gave up 4 bases and J gave up 1 base; unmatched junction bases: 8. The CDR3 has 17 residues. The CDR3 reads CASSYRASGRGTDTQYF. In nucleotides, the CDR3 is TGTGCCAGCAGCTACCGGGCTAGCGGGAGAGGCACAGATACGCAGTATTTT.

The rearrangement uses TRBV24-1 and TRBJ2-1; the D gene could be TRBD1 or TRBD2 (5 bases each). Germline V gene data show CDR1 as KGHDR and CDR2 as SFDVKD. V was cut by 3 bases and J by 11 bases, with 10 bases left in between. This CDR3 region has 12 residues. The CDR3 loop is CATSDGGIKQFF. CDR3 nucleotide sequence: TGTGCCACCAGTGATGGGGGAATCAAGCAGTTCTTC.

Many counts were recorded for this clonotype. The rearrangement uses TRBV6-5 and TRBJ2-7, with D unresolved. The CDR3 has 13 residues. Germline CDR1 and CDR2: MNHEY and SVGAGI. Trimming pared 2 bases from V and 2 bases from J, leaving 7 bases between. CDR3 residues: CASSYNPPYEQYF. CDR3 DNA sequence: TGTGCCAGCAGTTACAATCCCCCCTACGAGCAGTACTTC.

The rearrangement links TRBV20-1 to TRBJ2-3; either TRBD1 or TRBD2 may supply D (5 bases each). The CDR3 has 14 residues. Germline lookup yields CDR1 DFQATT and CDR2 SNEGSKA (reference sequence). Trimming left V 5 bases short and J 3 bases short, with 15 bases between. The CDR3 protein is CSAPPLGETDTQYF. The CDR3 DNA sequence: TGCAGTGCTCCACCCCTGGGGGAAACAGATACGCAGTATTTT.

The V call is TRBV15, the J call TRBJ1-3; 9 bases match TRBD1. Looked up from germline, CDR1 is LNHNV and CDR2 is YYDKDF (reference sequence). The CDR3 is made up of 14 amino acids. With 5 bases clipped from V and 7 bases from J, the junction kept 6 bases outside the gene matches. The chain's CDR3 is CATSRDRVSNTIYF. The CDR3 DNA reads TGTGCCACCAGCCGGGACAGGGTTTCGAACACCATATATTTT.

This clonotype was detected only a few times. The V gene is TRBV27, the J gene TRBJ2-3; tentative D call: TRBD2 (6 bases). Trimming stripped 3 bases from V and 2 bases from J, with 15 bases between. Looked up from germline, CDR1 is MNHEY and CDR2 is SMNVEV (reference sequence). The CDR3 is made up of 16 amino acids. CDR3 loop: CASSFAAGADTDTQYF. The CDR3 bases are TGTGCCAGCAGTTTTGCAGCGGGCGCAGACACAGATACGCAGTATTTT.

This clonotype was seen ten or more times. The chain combines TRBV11-2 with TRBJ2-1, with D perhaps matching TRBD2 (6 bases). The germline gives CDR1 SGHAT, CDR2 FQNNGV. This CDR3 has 13 amino acids. Trimming left V 7 bases short and J 4 bases short, with 11 bases between. CDR3 DNA sequence: TGTGCCAGCACCGGGACTCCATACAATGAGCAGTTCTTC. Protein: CASTGTPYNEQFF.

The table lists this clonotype with many counts. The J gene is TRBJ2-1, the V gene TRBV28; a weak D match, TRBD2 (6 bases). The CDR3 length is 13 residues. V lost 6 bases, J lost 9 bases, and 15 bases lay in between. Germline V gene lookup returns CDR1 MDHEN and CDR2 SYDVKM. CDR3 sequence (DNA): TGTGCCAGCAGGATTCGACTAGAGGTTGAGCAGTTCTTC. This gives the protein CASRIRLEVEQFF.

This clonotype was recorded at least ten times. The chain has TRBV20-1 and TRBJ2-1; 11 bases align to TRBD2. CDR3 size: 14 residues. CDR1 and CDR2 (germline): DFQATT, SNEGSKA (reference sequence). J was trimmed by 6 bases and V by 4 bases; bases with no gene match: 5. This CDR3 is CSAILAGGFNEQFF. Written as DNA, the CDR3 is TGCAGTGCTATCCTAGCGGGAGGTTTCAATGAGCAGTTCTTC.

This clonotype was recorded many times. The chain is built from TRBV7-9 and TRBJ2-5, with 9 bases aligning to TRBD1. After removal of 1 base from V and 4 bases from J, the junction contained 7 bases not matched to a gene. Per the germline V gene, CDR1 is SEHNR and CDR2 is FQNEAQ (reference sequence). The CDR3 is 16 residues long. This CDR3 reads CASSLDSDRGGETQYF. The DNA of the CDR3 is TGTGCCAGCAGCTTAGATTCGGACAGGGGAGGAGAGACCCAGTACTTC.

This clonotype was counted between two and nine times. The V call is TRBV4-1, the J call TRBJ1-5; TRBD1 matches 7 bases. CDR1 and CDR2 (germline): MGHRA, YSYEKL. J was trimmed by 7 bases and V by 3 bases; bases with no gene match: 6. The CDR3 totals 14 residues. The CDR3 nucleotides read TGCGCCAGCAGCCAGGCCGGAGGGGGCCAGCCCCAGCATTTT. Its protein is CASSQAGGGQPQHF.

There are many counts of this clonotype. This chain links TRBV7-9 with TRBJ2-7; 8 nucleotides agree with TRBD1. CDR1 SEHNR and CDR2 FQNEAQ come from the germline V gene (reference sequence). The CDR3 length is 14 residues. V dropped 3 bases and J dropped 7; count of bases not matched to a gene: 8. DNA for the CDR3: TGTGCCAGCAGCTTCAAGACAGGGGTGCGAGAGCAGTACTTC. It yields the protein CASSFKTGVREQYF.

In this sample, this clonotype turned up many times. This sequence joins TRBV5-1 and TRBJ2-4; D might be TRBD2 (6 bases). This CDR3 is 15 amino acids long. V dropped 6 bases and J dropped 8 bases, with 21 bases sitting between them. CDR1 SGHRS and CDR2 YFSETQ come from the germline V gene. The CDR3, as DNA: TGCGCCAGCACCTTAATGGGACTCGTGCGAGACATTCAGTACTTC. This encodes CASTLMGLVRDIQYF. Looking up the rest from reference TRBV5-1 and TRBJ2-4 gives the full variable domain: KAGVTQTPRYLIKTRGQQVTLSCSPISGHRSVSWYQQTPGQGLQFLFEYFSETQRNKGNFPGRFSGRQFSNSRSEMNVSTLELGDSALYLCASTLMGLVRDIQYFGAGTRLSVL.

This clonotype was counted ten times or more. J is TRBJ2-1 and V is TRBV7-2, with TRBD1 as a possible D gene (6 bases). The CDR3 has 16 residues. The germline CDR1 and CDR2 sequences are SGHTA and FQGNSA. Trimming stripped 2 bases from V and 5 bases from J, with 16 bases between. CDR3 DNA sequence: TGTGCCAGCAGCTTATTTCGGGCAGGGGCGAACAATGAGCAGTTCTTC. It translates to CASSLFRAGANNEQFF.